A selection of T cell receptor beta chains follows, all from one sample in a study of identical twins. TCRdb re-called the 5' RACE reads through MiXCR, storing one row per CDR3 protein. The sample has about 530,000 distinct CDR3 sequences, around 15% seen once; the top ten hold roughly 0.43%. This sample was also put to use in a study of yellow fever vaccine responses in identical twins.

Specimen: CD4+ T cells sorted from blood. These receptors were collected from a woman under 30 in good health. Each CDR3 is given with its conserved first and last residue. The D gene is left open where the match is weak. Some rows have no size entry. The others give once, few or many, or a class for an expanded clone.

clone_size j_call v_call d_call cdr3_aa cdr3_nt
few TRBJ2-2 TRBV10-3 TRBD1 CAISNRDSPNTGELFF TGTGCCATCAGTAACCGGGACAGCCCAAACACCGGGGAGCTGTTTTTT
- TRBJ2-2 TRBV5-1 - CASRTIGGDTGELFF TGCGCCAGCAGGACGATTGGCGGAGACACCGGGGAGCTGTTTTTT
few TRBJ2-6 TRBV18 - CASSPYRLTARGANVLTF TGTGCCAGCTCACCATATAGGCTCACGGCGAGAGGGGCCAACGTCCTGACTTTC
- TRBJ1-3 TRBV29-1 - CSVVVGYSGNTIYF TGCAGCGTTGTGGTAGGGTACTCTGGAAACACCATATATTTT
few TRBJ2-3 TRBV7-2 - CASSLFPTTDTQYF TGTGCCAGCAGCTTATTTCCTACCACAGATACGCAGTATTTT
once TRBJ2-1 TRBV20-1 - CSARENYNEQFF TGCAGTGCTAGAGAGAACTACAATGAGCAGTTCTTC
- TRBJ2-1 TRBV14 TRBD1 CASSQAQGYRNEQFF TGTGCCAGCAGCCAAGCACAGGGGTATCGGAATGAGCAGTTCTTC
- TRBJ1-5 TRBV12-3/TRBV12-4 - CASSFNGPQHF TGTGCCAGCAGTTTTAATGGACCCCAGCATTTT
- TRBJ2-1 TRBV29-1 TRBD2 CSVDPRASGSYNEQFF TGCAGCGTTGATCCCAGGGCAAGCGGGAGTTACAATGAGCAGTTCTTC
- TRBJ2-1 TRBV12-3/TRBV12-4 - CASSPLGTTPDEQFF TGTGCCAGCAGCCCCCTTGGGACAACCCCGGATGAGCAGTTCTTC
few TRBJ2-1 TRBV20-1 TRBD2 CSARGTSGSKNEQFF TGCAGTGCTAGGGGGACTAGCGGGAGTAAAAATGAGCAGTTCTTC
- TRBJ2-1 TRBV18 TRBD1 CASSPPGQGGSEQFF TGTGCCAGCTCACCCCCGGGACAGGGGGGTAGTGAGCAGTTCTTC
- TRBJ2-2 TRBV9 - CASSVVDTGTGELFF TGTGCCAGCAGCGTAGTGGACACCGGCACCGGGGAGCTGTTTTTT
- TRBJ2-1 TRBV20-1 - CSARVGTGSYNEQFF TGCAGTGCTAGAGTAGGGACGGGGAGCTACAATGAGCAGTTCTTC
- TRBJ2-6 TRBV28 - CASREPRGGSSGANVLTF TGTGCCAGCAGAGAACCACGAGGGGGAAGCTCTGGGGCCAACGTCCTGACTTTC
once TRBJ2-5 TRBV7-9 - CASSKTMTGAGTQYF TGTGCCAGCAGCAAGACTATGACGGGCGCCGGGACCCAGTACTTC
few TRBJ2-5 TRBV12-3/TRBV12-4 - CASSLVALGGRREETQYF TGTGCCAGCAGTTTAGTCGCCTTAGGGGGGCGAAGAGAAGAGACCCAGTACTTC
few TRBJ2-3 TRBV5-1 TRBD2 CASSFIAGFHVNTQYF TGCGCCAGCAGCTTTATAGCGGGGTTCCACGTGAATACGCAGTATTTT
- TRBJ2-5 TRBV5-1 TRBD1 CASSGGTGGGETQYF TGCGCCAGCAGCGGAGGGACAGGGGGCGGCGAGACCCAGTACTTC
many TRBJ2-2 TRBV7-9 TRBD2 CASSLAGTSSGELFF TGTGCCAGCAGCTTAGCGGGGACTAGCTCCGGGGAGCTGTTTTTT
few TRBJ2-1 TRBV5-6 - CASSLSRGGHNEQFF TGTGCCAGCAGCCTTAGCAGGGGGGGACACAATGAGCAGTTCTTC
- TRBJ2-2 TRBV10-3 - CAIRGGGELFF TGTGCCATCAGGGGAGGCGGGGAGCTGTTTTTT
few TRBJ1-5 TRBV6-1 - CASSREGLNDQPQHF TGTGCCAGCAGTAGGGAGGGGTTGAACGATCAGCCCCAGCATTTT